These T cell receptor beta chains were read from a single sample in a study of blood T cell repertoires in COVID-19. Produced via immunoSEQ multiplex PCR; TCRdb's table is partial and in-frame only. The data hold tens of thousands of clones, with about 86% observed a single time. Sample: peripheral blood. The receptors stem from a man between 45 and 60 years old in a cohort sampled during active COVID-19. Each CDR3 is given with its conserved first and last residue. The D gene is left open where the match is weak. Clone sizes are given selectively: once, few, many, or a class where the clone is expanded.

NA,TRBV9,TRBJ2-3,NA,CASSPRRQGPDTQYF,TGTGCCAGCAGCCCAAGACGGCAGGGCCCAGATACGCAGTATTTT
NA,TRBV6-2/TRBV6-3,TRBJ1-2,NA,CASSGNRDSYGYTF,TGTGCCAGCAGTGGTAACAGGGATTCCTATGGCTACACCTTC
once,TRBV18,TRBJ2-5,NA,CASSPPFGTSVSETQYF,TGTGCCAGCTCACCACCCTTTGGGACTTCTGTGAGCGAGACCCAGTACTTC
few,TRBV6-5,TRBJ2-5,TRBD1,CASRSTGNQETQYF,TGTGCCAGCAGGTCGACAGGGAACCAAGAGACCCAGTACTTC
NA,TRBV5-4,TRBJ1-1,NA,CASSAGMNTEAFF,TGTGCCAGCAGCGCCGGTATGAACACTGAAGCTTTCTTT
few,TRBV10-3,TRBJ1-1,NA,CAISESMAPGKGEAFF,TGTGCCATCAGTGAGTCGATGGCCCCGGGCAAGGGGGAAGCTTTCTTT
NA,TRBV4-1,TRBJ2-7,TRBD2,CASSQVGGGSGGNEQYF,TGCGCCAGCAGCCAAGTAGGTGGGGGGAGCGGGGGGAACGAGCAGTACTTC
NA,TRBV6-2/TRBV6-3,TRBJ2-5,TRBD2,CASSPSERGGQETQYF,TGTGCCAGCAGTCCCTCCGAGCGGGGGGGACAAGAGACCCAGTACTTC
NA,TRBV4-3,TRBJ2-5,TRBD2,CASSQAYSGGPETQYF,TGCGCCAGCAGCCAAGCGTATAGCGGGGGGCCGGAGACCCAGTACTTC
NA,TRBV5-6,TRBJ1-2,NA,CASSTTDIPNYGYTF,TGTGCCAGCAGCACCACGGACATCCCGAACTATGGCTACACCTTC
NA,TRBV6-5,TRBJ1-1,NA,CASSLGPNTEAFF,TGTGCCAGCAGCTTGGGGCCGAACACTGAAGCTTTCTTT
NA,TRBV18,TRBJ1-5,TRBD1,CASSPGTDPSNQPQHF,TGTGCCAGCTCACCAGGGACAGACCCTAGCAATCAGCCCCAGCATTTT
NA,TRBV19,TRBJ1-6,TRBD1,CASSGTGGYSPLHF,TGTGCCAGCTCCGGGACAGGGGGCTATTCACCCCTCCACTTT
NA,TRBV3-1/TRBV3-2,TRBJ1-1,NA,CASSQARFGGAFSEAFF,TGTGCCAGCAGCCAAGCTCGCTTTGGGGGGGCATTCTCTGAAGCTTTCTTT
NA,TRBV7-9,TRBJ2-7,NA,CASSSRRGNEQYF,TGTGCCAGCAGCTCGCGCCGGGGAAACGAGCAGTACTTC
NA,TRBV19,TRBJ2-1,TRBD2,CASSTVAGHNEQFF,TGTGCCAGTAGTACCGTAGCGGGGCACAATGAGCAGTTCTTC
NA,TRBV5-4,TRBJ2-3,NA,CASTNTDTQYF,TGTGCCAGCACCAACACAGATACGCAGTATTTT
NA,TRBV5-1,TRBJ1-2,TRBD1,CASSRDRVGYGYTF,TGCGCCAGCAGCAGGGACAGGGTGGGCTATGGCTACACCTTC
NA,TRBV5-1,TRBJ1-5,NA,CASSLSGGSQPQHF,TGCGCCAGCAGCTTGTCGGGAGGCAGTCAGCCCCAGCATTTT
NA,TRBV7-2,TRBJ1-3,TRBD1,CASSLAGTGGLGNTIYF,TGTGCCAGCAGCTTAGCCGGGACAGGGGGCCTTGGAAACACCATATATTTT